Listed below are T cell receptor beta chains from one sample, sequenced in a study of post-analysis software for immune sequencing data. TCRdb reanalysed the PCR reads using MiXCR and keeps one entry per CDR3 protein. Found here are roughly 600,000 distinct CDR3 sequences, about 40% of them singletons; the top ten hold 1.5% to 2%. What was sequenced was blood. Receptor source: a girl aged 10 to 17 with multiple sclerosis. The CDR3 runs from the conserved cysteine through the conserved F or W. A D gene is named only where the DNA matches it firmly. Part of the rows lack a size; the others show once, few, many or a class for expanded clones.

cdr3_nt: TGTGCCAGCAGCCAATACGACAGCAACCCTCATGGCTACACCTTC; cdr3_aa: CASSQYDSNPHGYTF; clone_size: few; v_call: TRBV14; j_call: TRBJ1-2; d_call: NA; cdr3_length: 15
cdr3_nt: TGCGCCAGCAGCACCGACGGGACAGGGGGGAACATTCAGTACTTC; cdr3_aa: CASSTDGTGGNIQYF; clone_size: few; v_call: TRBV5-1; j_call: TRBJ2-4; d_call: TRBD1; cdr3_length: 15
cdr3_nt: TGTGCCATCAGTGGACTAGCGGGAGACTCACTAGCCGGGGCCAACGTCCTGACTTTC; cdr3_aa: CAISGLAGDSLAGANVLTF; clone_size: few; v_call: TRBV10-3; j_call: TRBJ2-6; d_call: TRBD2; cdr3_length: 19
cdr3_nt: TGTGCCAGTAGTAAACTAGCGGGGGGCTTAAGAGAGACCCAGTACTTC; cdr3_aa: CASSKLAGGLRETQYF; clone_size: NA; v_call: TRBV19; j_call: TRBJ2-5; d_call: TRBD2; cdr3_length: 16
cdr3_nt: TGTGCCAGCAGTTTAGCGCTTACTCAGGGTGGGACCCAGTACTTC; cdr3_aa: CASSLALTQGGTQYF; clone_size: few; v_call: TRBV12-3/TRBV12-4; j_call: TRBJ2-5; d_call: NA; cdr3_length: 15
cdr3_nt: TGTGCCAGCAGCCAAGCCCCCGGCAGGACCTACGAGCAGTACTTC; cdr3_aa: CASSQAPGRTYEQYF; clone_size: NA; v_call: TRBV3-1; j_call: TRBJ2-7; d_call: NA; cdr3_length: 15
cdr3_nt: TGCAGCGTTTTGGGGCTAGCCAAAAACATTCAGTACTTC; cdr3_aa: CSVLGLAKNIQYF; clone_size: few; v_call: TRBV29-1; j_call: TRBJ2-4; d_call: NA; cdr3_length: 13
cdr3_nt: TGTGCCAGCAGCTTAGTGAATTCACCCCTCCACTTT; cdr3_aa: CASSLVNSPLHF; clone_size: NA; v_call: TRBV7-9; j_call: TRBJ1-6; d_call: NA; cdr3_length: 12
cdr3_nt: TGTGCCAGCAGTCCCGGGACTAGCTGGGGCACAGATACGCAGTATTTT; cdr3_aa: CASSPGTSWGTDTQYF; clone_size: NA; v_call: TRBV6-6; j_call: TRBJ2-3; d_call: TRBD2; cdr3_length: 16
cdr3_nt: TGTGCCATCAGTGGTAGCGGCCCCGGGAGCGATACGCAGTATTTT; cdr3_aa: CAISGSGPGSDTQYF; clone_size: NA; v_call: TRBV10-3; j_call: TRBJ2-3; d_call: NA; cdr3_length: 15
cdr3_nt: TGTGCCAGCAGCCCTGGACTAGCGGGGGGCAGGGGACAAGAGACCCAGTACTTC; cdr3_aa: CASSPGLAGGRGQETQYF; clone_size: NA; v_call: TRBV6-1; j_call: TRBJ2-5; d_call: TRBD2; cdr3_length: 18
cdr3_nt: TGTGCCAGCAGTGTAGGGACAGGACCCCGCACAGATACGCAGTATTTT; cdr3_aa: CASSVGTGPRTDTQYF; clone_size: few; v_call: TRBV6-4; j_call: TRBJ2-3; d_call: TRBD1; cdr3_length: 16
cdr3_nt: TGTGCCAGCAGCTTTAGAGGGGGCCCAGGGGGCCAGTACTTC; cdr3_aa: CASSFRGGPGGQYF; clone_size: few; v_call: TRBV7-2; j_call: TRBJ2-5; d_call: TRBD1; cdr3_length: 14
cdr3_nt: TGTGCCAGCAGTGGGGCATATTTCAGGGATACGCAGTATTTT; cdr3_aa: CASSGAYFRDTQYF; clone_size: few; v_call: TRBV2; j_call: TRBJ2-3; d_call: NA; cdr3_length: 14
cdr3_nt: TGTGCCAGCAGTAACCTAGCGGGAGAAGAGACCCAGTACTTC; cdr3_aa: CASSNLAGEETQYF; clone_size: few; v_call: TRBV12-3/TRBV12-4; j_call: TRBJ2-5; d_call: TRBD2; cdr3_length: 14
cdr3_nt: TGTGCCAGCAGGCTGCTGGACGGGGAGCAGTACTTC; cdr3_aa: CASRLLDGEQYF; clone_size: NA; v_call: TRBV7-9; j_call: TRBJ2-5; d_call: NA; cdr3_length: 12
cdr3_nt: TGCGCCAGCAGCTTGGAGCCAGAGCTCTACGAGCAGTACTTC; cdr3_aa: CASSLEPELYEQYF; clone_size: few; v_call: TRBV5-1; j_call: TRBJ2-7; d_call: NA; cdr3_length: 14
cdr3_nt: TGTGCCAGCAGCGTAACGGCGGGAGACCTATACAATGAGCAGTTCTTC; cdr3_aa: CASSVTAGDLYNEQFF; clone_size: NA; v_call: TRBV7-2; j_call: TRBJ2-1; d_call: TRBD2; cdr3_length: 16
cdr3_nt: TGTGCCAGCAGTTGGTCCAGGGGGCCCTACGAGCAGTACTTC; cdr3_aa: CASSWSRGPYEQYF; clone_size: NA; v_call: TRBV12-3/TRBV12-4; j_call: TRBJ2-7; d_call: TRBD1; cdr3_length: 14
cdr3_nt: TGCAGTGCTAGGGGGGAGGGGGACACTGAAGCTTTCTTT; cdr3_aa: CSARGEGDTEAFF; clone_size: few; v_call: TRBV20-1; j_call: TRBJ1-1; d_call: NA; cdr3_length: 13
cdr3_nt: TGTGCCACCAGTGATTTATCACTAGGCGACGATGAGCAGTTCTTC; cdr3_aa: CATSDLSLGDDEQFF; clone_size: once; v_call: TRBV24-1; j_call: TRBJ2-1; d_call: NA; cdr3_length: 15
cdr3_nt: TGTGCCAGCAGCCGGACAGGGACCGGCTACACCTTC; cdr3_aa: CASSRTGTGYTF; clone_size: NA; v_call: TRBV2; j_call: TRBJ1-2; d_call: TRBD1; cdr3_length: 12
cdr3_nt: TGTGCCAGCAGCCACAGGGGCCGATACTACGAGCAGTACTTC; cdr3_aa: CASSHRGRYYEQYF; clone_size: few; v_call: TRBV12-3/TRBV12-4; j_call: TRBJ2-7; d_call: TRBD1; cdr3_length: 14
cdr3_nt: TGCGCCAGCAGCCCGCGACAATTGGGCATTCAGTACTTC; cdr3_aa: CASSPRQLGIQYF; clone_size: few; v_call: TRBV5-1; j_call: TRBJ2-4; d_call: NA; cdr3_length: 13
cdr3_nt: TGTGCCAGCAGCTCCCCAACGGACAGGCGGGGCGCTTTCTTT; cdr3_aa: CASSSPTDRRGAFF; clone_size: NA; v_call: TRBV11-2; j_call: TRBJ1-1; d_call: TRBD1; cdr3_length: 14
cdr3_nt: TGTGCCAGCAGCTCCTATCAGAGGACAGGAATGGGCTACGAGCAGTACTTC; cdr3_aa: CASSSYQRTGMGYEQYF; clone_size: NA; v_call: TRBV7-6; j_call: TRBJ2-7; d_call: TRBD1; cdr3_length: 17
cdr3_nt: TGTGCCAGCAGTTTTCGACTAAGAGGCTACGAGCAGTACTTC; cdr3_aa: CASSFRLRGYEQYF; clone_size: few; v_call: TRBV12-3/TRBV12-4; j_call: TRBJ2-7; d_call: NA; cdr3_length: 14
cdr3_nt: TGTGCCATCAGTCTGGGAGCGGGGGCCTACAATGAGCAGTTCTTC; cdr3_aa: CAISLGAGAYNEQFF; clone_size: NA; v_call: TRBV10-3; j_call: TRBJ2-1; d_call: TRBD2; cdr3_length: 15
cdr3_nt: TGTGCCAGCAGCTTGGGGGGGATTGCCTCCTACGAGCAGTACTTC; cdr3_aa: CASSLGGIASYEQYF; clone_size: NA; v_call: TRBV5-5; j_call: TRBJ2-7; d_call: NA; cdr3_length: 15
cdr3_nt: TGCAGTGCTAGAGGTCCAGGGGACGTTATCATTTTCGAGCAGTACTTC; cdr3_aa: CSARGPGDVIIFEQYF; clone_size: NA; v_call: TRBV20-1; j_call: TRBJ2-7; d_call: NA; cdr3_length: 16
cdr3_nt: TGTGCCAGCAGTTCCTTTCAGGGGCGGCAACCTCACACCTTC; cdr3_aa: CASSSFQGRQPHTF; clone_size: NA; v_call: TRBV27; j_call: TRBJ1-2; d_call: NA; cdr3_length: 14
cdr3_nt: TGTGCCAGCAGCTTAAACGGCAGAGGGGGCGATGCTTTCTTT; cdr3_aa: CASSLNGRGGDAFF; clone_size: few; v_call: TRBV7-3; j_call: TRBJ1-1; d_call: TRBD1; cdr3_length: 14
cdr3_nt: TGTGCCAGCAGCACCACCGGGACTAGCGGGGCTAATCAAGAGACCCAGTACTTC; cdr3_aa: CASSTTGTSGANQETQYF; clone_size: NA; v_call: TRBV9; j_call: TRBJ2-5; d_call: TRBD2; cdr3_length: 18
cdr3_nt: TGCAGCGTTGAGGACGGCCTGATCACAGATACGCAGTATTTT; cdr3_aa: CSVEDGLITDTQYF; clone_size: NA; v_call: TRBV29-1; j_call: TRBJ2-3; d_call: NA; cdr3_length: 14
cdr3_nt: TGTGCCAGCAGCTTAGAGTTTGGGGAAAAACTGTTTTTT; cdr3_aa: CASSLEFGEKLFF; clone_size: NA; v_call: TRBV7-2; j_call: TRBJ1-4; d_call: NA; cdr3_length: 13
cdr3_nt: TGCGCCAGCATGAGACAGAACTATGGCTACACCTTC; cdr3_aa: CASMRQNYGYTF; clone_size: NA; v_call: TRBV6-5; j_call: TRBJ1-2; d_call: NA; cdr3_length: 12
cdr3_nt: TGCAGTGCTACCCGGACTAGCCGCGAGACCCAGTACTTC; cdr3_aa: CSATRTSRETQYF; clone_size: NA; v_call: TRBV20-1; j_call: TRBJ2-5; d_call: TRBD2; cdr3_length: 13
cdr3_nt: TGCAGCGTTGAGGGGGGGCGGACAGATACGCAGTATTTT; cdr3_aa: CSVEGGRTDTQYF; clone_size: NA; v_call: TRBV29-1; j_call: TRBJ2-3; d_call: NA; cdr3_length: 13
cdr3_nt: TGCAGCGCCTTGTACAGGGGAGGCTATGGCTACACCTTC; cdr3_aa: CSALYRGGYGYTF; clone_size: NA; v_call: TRBV29-1; j_call: TRBJ1-2; d_call: TRBD1; cdr3_length: 13
cdr3_nt: TGCGCCAGCAGCTTGGCAGGGGACGACGAGCAGTACTTC; cdr3_aa: CASSLAGDDEQYF; clone_size: NA; v_call: TRBV5-1; j_call: TRBJ2-7; d_call: NA; cdr3_length: 13
cdr3_nt: TGTGCCACCAGCAGAGTACGCGGCTTAGGGGCTGAAGCTTTCTTT; cdr3_aa: CATSRVRGLGAEAFF; clone_size: few; v_call: TRBV15; j_call: TRBJ1-1; d_call: NA; cdr3_length: 15
cdr3_nt: TGTGCCAGCAGCTGGACAGAGAATGAAAAACTGTTTTTT; cdr3_aa: CASSWTENEKLFF; clone_size: NA; v_call: TRBV3-1; j_call: TRBJ1-4; d_call: NA; cdr3_length: 13
cdr3_nt: TGCAGTGCTAGAGAGAGGCAGAGAATAGCCAAAAACATTCAGTACTTC; cdr3_aa: CSARERQRIAKNIQYF; clone_size: few; v_call: TRBV20-1; j_call: TRBJ2-4; d_call: NA; cdr3_length: 16
cdr3_nt: TGCAGTGCTAGTCGGCGCAATCAGCCCCAGCATTTT; cdr3_aa: CSASRRNQPQHF; clone_size: few; v_call: TRBV20-1; j_call: TRBJ1-5; d_call: NA; cdr3_length: 12
cdr3_nt: TGTGCCAGCAGGTCCTCCGGGGCGGGATCCTACGAGCAGTACTTC; cdr3_aa: CASRSSGAGSYEQYF; clone_size: NA; v_call: TRBV12-3/TRBV12-4; j_call: TRBJ2-7; d_call: NA; cdr3_length: 15
cdr3_nt: TGTGCCACCAGTGTTCGGCAGGGCTCAAACACCGGGGAGCTGTTTTTT; cdr3_aa: CATSVRQGSNTGELFF; clone_size: NA; v_call: TRBV24-1; j_call: TRBJ2-2; d_call: NA; cdr3_length: 16
cdr3_nt: TGCAGTGCTAGTAGCGGTTACGAGCAGTACTTC; cdr3_aa: CSASSGYEQYF; clone_size: few; v_call: TRBV20-1; j_call: TRBJ2-7; d_call: NA; cdr3_length: 11
cdr3_nt: TGCGCCAGCACACAGTTCAACACCCAAGGTGAGCAGTTCTTC; cdr3_aa: CASTQFNTQGEQFF; clone_size: NA; v_call: TRBV5-1; j_call: TRBJ2-1; d_call: NA; cdr3_length: 14
cdr3_nt: TGCAGTGCGAATGATCCGGGACTAGCGGGATACGAGCAGTACTTC; cdr3_aa: CSANDPGLAGYEQYF; clone_size: NA; v_call: TRBV20-1; j_call: TRBJ2-7; d_call: TRBD2; cdr3_length: 15
cdr3_nt: TGTGCCAGCAGCTTAGATTTGCTAGCGGGAGCTGGGGTCCAGTACTTC; cdr3_aa: CASSLDLLAGAGVQYF; clone_size: NA; v_call: TRBV11-2; j_call: TRBJ2-7; d_call: TRBD2; cdr3_length: 16